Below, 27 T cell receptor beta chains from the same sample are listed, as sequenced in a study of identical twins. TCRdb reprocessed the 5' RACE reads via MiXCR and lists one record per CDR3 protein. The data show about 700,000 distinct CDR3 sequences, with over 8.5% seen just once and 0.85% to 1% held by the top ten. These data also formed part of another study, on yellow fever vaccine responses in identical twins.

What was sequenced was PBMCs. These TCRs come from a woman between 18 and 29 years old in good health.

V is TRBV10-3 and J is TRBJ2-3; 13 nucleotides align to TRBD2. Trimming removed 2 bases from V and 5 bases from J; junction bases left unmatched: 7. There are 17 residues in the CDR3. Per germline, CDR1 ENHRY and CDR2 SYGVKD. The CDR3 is CAISEQLAGGPRDTQYF. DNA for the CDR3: TGTGCCATCAGTGAGCAACTAGCGGGGGGGCCTCGAGATACGCAGTATTTT.

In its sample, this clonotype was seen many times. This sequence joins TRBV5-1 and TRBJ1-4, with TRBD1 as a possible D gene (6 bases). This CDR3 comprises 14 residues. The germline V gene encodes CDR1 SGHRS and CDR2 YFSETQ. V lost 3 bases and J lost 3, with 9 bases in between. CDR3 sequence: CASSSTGPNEKLFF. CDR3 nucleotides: TGCGCCAGCAGCTCCACAGGGCCTAATGAAAAACTGTTTTTT.

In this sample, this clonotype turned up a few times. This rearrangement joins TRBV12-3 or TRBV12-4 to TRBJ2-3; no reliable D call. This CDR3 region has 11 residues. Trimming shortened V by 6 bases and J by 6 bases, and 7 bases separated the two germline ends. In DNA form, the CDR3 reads TGTGCCAGCAGGGGGTATGATACGCAGTATTTT. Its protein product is CASRGYDTQYF.

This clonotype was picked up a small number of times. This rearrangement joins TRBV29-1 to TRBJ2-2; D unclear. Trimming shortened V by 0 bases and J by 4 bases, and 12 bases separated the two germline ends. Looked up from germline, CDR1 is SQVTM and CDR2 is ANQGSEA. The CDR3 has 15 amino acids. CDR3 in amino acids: CSVEDREQVTGELFF. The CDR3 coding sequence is TGCAGCGTTGAAGATAGAGAGCAAGTCACCGGGGAGCTGTTTTTT.

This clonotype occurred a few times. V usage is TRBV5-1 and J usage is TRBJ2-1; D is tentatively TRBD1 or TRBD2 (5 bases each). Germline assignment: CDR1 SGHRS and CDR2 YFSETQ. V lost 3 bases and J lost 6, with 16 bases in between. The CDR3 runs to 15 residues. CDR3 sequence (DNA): TGCGCCAGCAGCTCCCGGGACGGGCGGGTCAATGAGCAGTTCTTC. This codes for CASSSRDGRVNEQFF.

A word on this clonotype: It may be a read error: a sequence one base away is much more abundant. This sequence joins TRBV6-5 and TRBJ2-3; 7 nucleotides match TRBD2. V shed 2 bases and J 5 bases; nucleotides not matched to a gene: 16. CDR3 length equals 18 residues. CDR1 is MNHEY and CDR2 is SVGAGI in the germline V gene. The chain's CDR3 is CASSYDGLTGGHGDTQYF. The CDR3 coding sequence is TGTGCCAGCAGTTACGATGGGCTAACGGGGGGTCATGGAGATACGCAGTATTTT.

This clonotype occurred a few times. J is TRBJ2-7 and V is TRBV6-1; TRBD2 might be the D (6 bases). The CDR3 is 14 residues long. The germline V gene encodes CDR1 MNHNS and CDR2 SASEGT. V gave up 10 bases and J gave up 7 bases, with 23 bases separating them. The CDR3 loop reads CATGTGGPGEEQYF. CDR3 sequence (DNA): TGTGCCACCGGGACCGGAGGGCCGGGGGAGGAGCAGTACTTC.

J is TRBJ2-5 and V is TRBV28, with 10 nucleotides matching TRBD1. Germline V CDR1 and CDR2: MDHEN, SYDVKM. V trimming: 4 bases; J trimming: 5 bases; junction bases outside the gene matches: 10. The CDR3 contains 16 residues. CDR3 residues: CASSSLRDRGPETQYF. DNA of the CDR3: TGTGCCAGCAGTTCCCTCCGGGACAGGGGTCCGGAGACCCAGTACTTC.

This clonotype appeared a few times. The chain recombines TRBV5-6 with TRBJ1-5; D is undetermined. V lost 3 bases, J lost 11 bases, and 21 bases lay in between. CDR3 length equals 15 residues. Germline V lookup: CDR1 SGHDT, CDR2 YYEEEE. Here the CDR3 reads CASSYGPSPLGAQHF. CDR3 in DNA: TGTGCCAGCAGCTATGGCCCAAGCCCCCTTGGGGCCCAGCATTTT.

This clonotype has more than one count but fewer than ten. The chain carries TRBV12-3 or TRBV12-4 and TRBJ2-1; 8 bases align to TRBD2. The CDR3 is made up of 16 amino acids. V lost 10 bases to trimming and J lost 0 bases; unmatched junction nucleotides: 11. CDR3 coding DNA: TGTGCCACCAAATTTCGGGGGGGGAGCTCCTACAATGAGCAGTTCTTC. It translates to CATKFRGGSSYNEQFF.

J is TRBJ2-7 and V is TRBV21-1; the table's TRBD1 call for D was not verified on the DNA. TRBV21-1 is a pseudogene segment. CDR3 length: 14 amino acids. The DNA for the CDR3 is TGTGCCAGCAGCAAAAAAAACAGGGGGCACGAGCAGTACTTC. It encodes CASSKKNRGHEQYF.

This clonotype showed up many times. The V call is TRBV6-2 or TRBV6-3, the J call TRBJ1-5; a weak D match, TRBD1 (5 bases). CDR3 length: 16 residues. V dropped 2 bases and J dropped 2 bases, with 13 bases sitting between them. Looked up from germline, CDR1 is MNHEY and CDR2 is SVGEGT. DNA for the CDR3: TGTGCCAGCAGTTACCGGAACGGGACTGGCAATCAGCCCCAGCATTTT. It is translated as CASSYRNGTGNQPQHF.

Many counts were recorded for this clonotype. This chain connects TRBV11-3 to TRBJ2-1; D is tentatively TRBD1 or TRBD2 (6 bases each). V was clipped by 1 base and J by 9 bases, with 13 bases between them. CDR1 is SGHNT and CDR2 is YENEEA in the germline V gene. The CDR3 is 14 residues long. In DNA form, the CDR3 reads TGTGCCAGCAGCTTAGGACAGGTCGGGAGTGAGCAGTTCTTC. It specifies CASSLGQVGSEQFF.

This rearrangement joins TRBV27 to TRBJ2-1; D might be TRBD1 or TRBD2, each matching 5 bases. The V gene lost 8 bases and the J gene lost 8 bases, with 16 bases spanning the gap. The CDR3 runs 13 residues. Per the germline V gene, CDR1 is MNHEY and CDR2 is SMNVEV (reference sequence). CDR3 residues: CASERGPGYEQFF. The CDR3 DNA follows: TGTGCCAGCGAGAGGGGTCCGGGCTATGAGCAGTTCTTC.

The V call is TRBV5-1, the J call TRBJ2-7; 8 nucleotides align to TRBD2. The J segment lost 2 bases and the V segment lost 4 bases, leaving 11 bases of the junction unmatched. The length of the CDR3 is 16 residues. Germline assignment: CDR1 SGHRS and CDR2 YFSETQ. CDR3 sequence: CASSPSSGLVTYEQYF. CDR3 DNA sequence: TGCGCCAGCAGCCCCTCCTCGGGACTAGTCACCTACGAGCAGTACTTC.

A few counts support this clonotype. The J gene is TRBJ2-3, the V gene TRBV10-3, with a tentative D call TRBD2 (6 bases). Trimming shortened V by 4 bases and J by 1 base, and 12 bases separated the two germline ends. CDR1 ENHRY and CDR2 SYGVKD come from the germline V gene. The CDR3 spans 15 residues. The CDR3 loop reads CAISGRDSRTDTQYF. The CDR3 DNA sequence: TGTGCCATCAGTGGTCGGGACTCCCGCACAGATACGCAGTATTTT.

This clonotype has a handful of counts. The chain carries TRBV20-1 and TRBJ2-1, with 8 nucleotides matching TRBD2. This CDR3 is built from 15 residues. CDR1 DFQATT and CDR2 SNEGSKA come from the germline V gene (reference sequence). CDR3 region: CAVSGGTVSYNEQFF. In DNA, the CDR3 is TGCGCAGTTTCGGGAGGGACGGTCTCCTACAATGAGCAGTTCTTC.

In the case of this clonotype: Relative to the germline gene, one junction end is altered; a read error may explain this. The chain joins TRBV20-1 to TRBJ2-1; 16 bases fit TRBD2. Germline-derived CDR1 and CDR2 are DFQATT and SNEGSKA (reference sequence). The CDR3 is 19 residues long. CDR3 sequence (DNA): TGCTGTGCTAGAGACGCAAGGGGACTAGCGGGGGGGCCCCACAATGAGCAGTTCTTC. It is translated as CCARDARGLAGGPHNEQFF.

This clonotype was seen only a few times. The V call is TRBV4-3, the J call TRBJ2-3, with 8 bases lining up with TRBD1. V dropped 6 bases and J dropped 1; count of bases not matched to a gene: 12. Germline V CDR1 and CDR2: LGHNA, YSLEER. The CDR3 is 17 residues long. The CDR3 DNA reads TGCGCCAGCAGTCGATCTCCAGGGGGCTCTGGCACAGATACGCAGTATTTT. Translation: CASSRSPGGSGTDTQYF.

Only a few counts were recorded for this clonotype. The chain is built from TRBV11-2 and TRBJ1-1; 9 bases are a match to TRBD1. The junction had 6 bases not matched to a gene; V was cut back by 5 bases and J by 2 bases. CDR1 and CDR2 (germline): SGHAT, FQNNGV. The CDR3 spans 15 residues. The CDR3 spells CASSKRQGGNTEAFF. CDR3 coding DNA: TGTGCCAGCAGCAAACGACAGGGGGGAAACACTGAAGCTTTCTTT.

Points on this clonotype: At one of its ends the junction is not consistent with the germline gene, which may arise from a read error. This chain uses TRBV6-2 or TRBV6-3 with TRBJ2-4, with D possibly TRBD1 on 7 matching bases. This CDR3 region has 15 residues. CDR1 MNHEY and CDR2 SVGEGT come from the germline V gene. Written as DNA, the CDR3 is TGTGCCAGCAGTCCCTTTTCAGGGGGGAAAAACATTCGGTACTTC. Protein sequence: CASSPFSGGKNIRYF.

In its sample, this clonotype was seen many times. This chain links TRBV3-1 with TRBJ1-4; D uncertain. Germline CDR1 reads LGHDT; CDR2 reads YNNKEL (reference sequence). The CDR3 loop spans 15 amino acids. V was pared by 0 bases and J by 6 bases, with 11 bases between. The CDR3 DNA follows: TGTGCCAGCAGCCAAGATCTAGTGCGGGATGAAAAACTGTTTTTT. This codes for CASSQDLVRDEKLFF.

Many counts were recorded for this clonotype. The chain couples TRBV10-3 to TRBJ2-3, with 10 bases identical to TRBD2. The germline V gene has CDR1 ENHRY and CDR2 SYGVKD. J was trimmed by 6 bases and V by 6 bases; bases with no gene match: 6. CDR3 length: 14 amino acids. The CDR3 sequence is CAIRSGGAGDTQYF. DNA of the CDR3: TGTGCCATCAGGAGCGGGGGGGCCGGGGATACGCAGTATTTT.

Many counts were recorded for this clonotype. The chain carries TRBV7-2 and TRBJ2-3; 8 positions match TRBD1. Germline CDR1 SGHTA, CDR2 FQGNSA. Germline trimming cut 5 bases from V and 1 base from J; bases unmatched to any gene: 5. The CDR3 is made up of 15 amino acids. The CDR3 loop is CASSKRTGRTDTQYF. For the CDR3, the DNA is TGTGCCAGCAGCAAAAGGACAGGGCGCACAGATACGCAGTATTTT.

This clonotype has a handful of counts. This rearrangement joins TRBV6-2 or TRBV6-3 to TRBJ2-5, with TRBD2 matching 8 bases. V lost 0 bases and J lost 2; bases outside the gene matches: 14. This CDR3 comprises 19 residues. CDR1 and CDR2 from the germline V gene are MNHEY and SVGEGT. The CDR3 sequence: CASSYSTSGTTIPQETQYF. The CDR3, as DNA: TGTGCCAGCAGTTACTCAACTAGCGGAACAACAATCCCACAAGAGACCCAGTACTTC.

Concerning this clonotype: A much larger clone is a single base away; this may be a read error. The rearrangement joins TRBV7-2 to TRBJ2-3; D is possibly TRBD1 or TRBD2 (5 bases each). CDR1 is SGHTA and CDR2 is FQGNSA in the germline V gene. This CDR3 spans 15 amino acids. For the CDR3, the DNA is TGTGCCAGCAGCCAAAACAGGTTGAGGGGAGATACGAAGTATTTT. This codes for CASSQNRLRGDTKYF.

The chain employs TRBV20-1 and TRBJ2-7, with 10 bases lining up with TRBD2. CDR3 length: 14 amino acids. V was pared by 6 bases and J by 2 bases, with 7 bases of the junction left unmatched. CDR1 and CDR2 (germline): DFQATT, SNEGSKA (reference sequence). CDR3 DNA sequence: TGCAGTGCAAGAAGGACTAGCGGCACCTACGAGCAGTACTTC. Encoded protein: CSARRTSGTYEQYF.